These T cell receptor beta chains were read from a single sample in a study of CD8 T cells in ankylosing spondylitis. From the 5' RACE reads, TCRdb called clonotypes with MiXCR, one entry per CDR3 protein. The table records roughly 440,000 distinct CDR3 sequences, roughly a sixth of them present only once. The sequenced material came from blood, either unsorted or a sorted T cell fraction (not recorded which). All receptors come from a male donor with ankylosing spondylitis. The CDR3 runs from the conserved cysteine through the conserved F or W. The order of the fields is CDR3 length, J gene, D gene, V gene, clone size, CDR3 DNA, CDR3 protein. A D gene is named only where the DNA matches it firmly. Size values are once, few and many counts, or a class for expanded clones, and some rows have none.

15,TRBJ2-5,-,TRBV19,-,TGTGCCAGTAGTATAGTGAACGCCGGTAAGGAGACCCAGTACTTC,CASSIVNAGKETQYF
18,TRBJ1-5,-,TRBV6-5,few,TGTGCCAGCAGTTACGCACCTCAGGGAGTGGGCGGCAATCAGCCCCAGCATTTT,CASSYAPQGVGGNQPQHF
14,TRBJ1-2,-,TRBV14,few,TGTGCCAGCAGCCCTAAGGACAGATTGTATGGCTACACCTTC,CASSPKDRLYGYTF
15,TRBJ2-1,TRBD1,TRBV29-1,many,TGCAGCGTTCGCCGGGACAGAGGGTCCTACAATGAGCAGTTCTTC,CSVRRDRGSYNEQFF
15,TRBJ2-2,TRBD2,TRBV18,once,TGTGCCAGCTCACCGCGGGAGGGGAACACCGGGGAGCTGTTTTTT,CASSPREGNTGELFF
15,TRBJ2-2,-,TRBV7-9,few,TGTGCCAGCAGCTTGGCGCGGGATAACACCGGGGAGCTGTTTTTT,CASSLARDNTGELFF
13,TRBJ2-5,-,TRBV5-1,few,TGCGCCAGCAGGGCCGGGACTCAAGAGACCCAGTACTTC,CASRAGTQETQYF
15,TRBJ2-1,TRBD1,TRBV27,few,TGTGCCAGCAGTCCGCGACAGGGTGGGTCCAATGAGCAGTTCTTC,CASSPRQGGSNEQFF
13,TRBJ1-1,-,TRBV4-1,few,TGCGCCAGCAGCCTAGGACACTTCACTGAAGCTTTCTTT,CASSLGHFTEAFF
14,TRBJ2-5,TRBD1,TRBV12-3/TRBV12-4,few,TGTGCCAGCAATCTGGGACAGGGGGCTGGGACCCAGTACTTC,CASNLGQGAGTQYF
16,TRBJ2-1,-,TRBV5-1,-,TGCGCCAGCAGCTTGGCCCTTCTAAATTTACACAATGAGCAGTTCTTC,CASSLALLNLHNEQFF
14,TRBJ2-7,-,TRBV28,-,TGTGCCAGCAGTTTGAGGGGAGCGCACCACGAGCAGTACTTC,CASSLRGAHHEQYF
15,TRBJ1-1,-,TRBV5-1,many,TGCGCCAGCAGCTTGGGACAGACAAAGAACACTGAAGCTTTCTTT,CASSLGQTKNTEAFF
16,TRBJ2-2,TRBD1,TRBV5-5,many,TGTGCCAGCAGCCCCTTAGGACAGGTTAGCACCGGGGAGCTGTTTTTT,CASSPLGQVSTGELFF
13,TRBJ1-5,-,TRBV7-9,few,TGTGCCAGCAGCCCCTGGGGAGATGAGCCCCAGCATTTT,CASSPWGDEPQHF
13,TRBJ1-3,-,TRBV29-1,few,TGCAGCGTTGAGGGAGTCTCTGGAAACACCATATATTTT,CSVEGVSGNTIYF
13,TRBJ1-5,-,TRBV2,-,TGTGCCAGCAGAAAGGACGGTAATCAGCCCCAGCATTTT,CASRKDGNQPQHF
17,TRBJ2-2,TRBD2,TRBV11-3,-,TGTGCCAGCAGCTTAGAGCTAGCGGGAGCTCGGACCGGGGAGCTGTTTTTT,CASSLELAGARTGELFF
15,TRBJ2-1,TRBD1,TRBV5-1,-,TGCGCCAGCAGTTGGGACAGCCAAGGTATCAATGAGCAGTTCTTC,CASSWDSQGINEQFF
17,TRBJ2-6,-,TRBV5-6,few,TGTGCCAGCAGCTTGTATCTACTAGTCTCTGGGGCCAACGTCCTGACTTTC,CASSLYLLVSGANVLTF
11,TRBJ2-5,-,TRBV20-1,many,TGCAGTGCTACCCTCCGGGAGACCCAGTACTTC,CSATLRETQYF
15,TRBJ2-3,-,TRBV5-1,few,TGCGCCAGCAGCTCCGGGGGACTCAGAGCGGATACGCAGTATTTT,CASSSGGLRADTQYF
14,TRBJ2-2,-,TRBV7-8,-,TGTGCCGGAGGCGGGGCACGGAACACCGGGGAGCTGTTTTTT,CAGGGARNTGELFF
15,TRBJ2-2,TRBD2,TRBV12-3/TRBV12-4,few,TGTGCCAGCAGTTATAGCGGGGGGTTCACCGGGGAGCTGTTTTTT,CASSYSGGFTGELFF
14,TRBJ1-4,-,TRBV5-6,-,TGTGCCAGCAGCTTACAGGAGGGGAATGAAAAACTGTTTTTT,CASSLQEGNEKLFF
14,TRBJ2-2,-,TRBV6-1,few,TGTGCCACCCGGGATAGGTGGGACACCGGGGAGCTGTTTTTT,CATRDRWDTGELFF
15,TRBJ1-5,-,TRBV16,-,TGTGCCAGCAGCCAATCGGGACCTAGCAATCAGCCCCAGCATTTT,CASSQSGPSNQPQHF
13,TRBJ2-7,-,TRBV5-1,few,TGCGCCAGCAGCTCGATAGGGGGTGGCGAGCAGTACTTC,CASSSIGGGEQYF
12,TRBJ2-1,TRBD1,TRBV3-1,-,TGTGCCAGCAGCCAAAACGGACAGGGTCTGTTCTTC,CASSQNGQGLFF
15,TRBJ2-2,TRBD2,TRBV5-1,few,TGCGCCAGCACACCGGGACTAGTCTTCACCGGGGAGCTGTTTTTT,CASTPGLVFTGELFF
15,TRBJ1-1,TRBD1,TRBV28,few,TGTGCCAGCAGTAGGACAGGGGAACGGAGCACTGAAGCTTTCTTT,CASSRTGERSTEAFF
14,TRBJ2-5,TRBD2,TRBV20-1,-,TGCAGTGCTAGAGATAGGAGGGAGGGGGAGACCCAGTACTTC,CSARDRREGETQYF
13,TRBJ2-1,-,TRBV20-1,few,TGCAGTGCTAGAGATCCCAACTACAATGAGCAGTTCTTC,CSARDPNYNEQFF
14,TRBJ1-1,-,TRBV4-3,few,TGCGCCAGCAGCCAGATCAGGAGGGGGTCTGAAGCTTTCTTT,CASSQIRRGSEAFF
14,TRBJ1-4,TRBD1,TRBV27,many,TGTGCCAGCAGAACGACAGGGGCCGGGGAAAAACTGTTTTTT,CASRTTGAGEKLFF
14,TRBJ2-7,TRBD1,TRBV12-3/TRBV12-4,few,TGTGCCAGCACCAACGGACAGGGAAGCTACGAGCAGTACTTC,CASTNGQGSYEQYF
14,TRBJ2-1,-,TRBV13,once,TGTGCCAGCAGATATAGACTGGCCTACAATGAGCAGTTCTTC,CASRYRLAYNEQFF
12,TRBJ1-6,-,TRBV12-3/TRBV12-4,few,TGTGCCAGCAGTTTTCGGCATTCACCCCTCCACTTT,CASSFRHSPLHF
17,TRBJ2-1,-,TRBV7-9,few,TGTGCCAGCAGCTTAGCGCGGCGGCGGATTAATAACAATGAGCAGTTCTTC,CASSLARRRINNNEQFF
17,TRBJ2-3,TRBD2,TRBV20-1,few,TGCAGTGCTAGAGGAGGCGCTAGCGGAGTTCGCACAGATACGCAGTATTTT,CSARGGASGVRTDTQYF
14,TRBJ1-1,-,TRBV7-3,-,TGTGCCAGCAGCCCACGAGGGGAGAGCACTGAAGCTTTCTTT,CASSPRGESTEAFF
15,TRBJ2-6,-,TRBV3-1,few,TGTGCCAGCAGCCTAGCCATCTCTGGGGCCAACGTCCTGACTTTC,CASSLAISGANVLTF
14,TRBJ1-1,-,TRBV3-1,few,TGTGCCAGCAGCCCAACAGGGATAGTCACTGAAGCTTTCTTT,CASSPTGIVTEAFF
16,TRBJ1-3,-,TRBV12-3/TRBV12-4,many,TGTGCCAGCTCGAAGACCAGGGTATCGTCTGGAAACACCATATATTTT,CASSKTRVSSGNTIYF
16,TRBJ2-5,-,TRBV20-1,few,TGCAGTGCTAGAGACCCCACGGGGGGCGGATGGGAGACCCAGTACTTC,CSARDPTGGGWETQYF
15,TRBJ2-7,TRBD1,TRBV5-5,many,TGTGCCAGCAGCTTGGGGACAGGCTCCCAGGGCGAGCAGTACTTC,CASSLGTGSQGEQYF
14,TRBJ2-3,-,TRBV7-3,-,TGTGCCAGCAGCCCCAGGGGGGCGGGGGATACGCAGTATTTT,CASSPRGAGDTQYF
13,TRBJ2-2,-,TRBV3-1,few,TGTGCCACCAAACCATTAAACACCGGGGAGCTGTTTTTT,CATKPLNTGELFF
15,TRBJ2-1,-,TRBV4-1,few,TGCGCCAGCAGCCAAGATACGACTCGCTTCATGGAGCAGTTCTTC,CASSQDTTRFMEQFF
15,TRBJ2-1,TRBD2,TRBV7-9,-,TGTGCCAGCAGCTTAGGTAACGGGGGGACGGAGGAGCAGTTCTTC,CASSLGNGGTEEQFF
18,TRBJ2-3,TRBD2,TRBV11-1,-,TGTGCCAGCACCCCCGGGGCGGGGGGACAACTTCGCACAGATACGCAGTATTTT,CASTPGAGGQLRTDTQYF
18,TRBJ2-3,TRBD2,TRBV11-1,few,TGTGCCAGCAGCTCGACCCTGGGACTAGCGGGAGGATCAGATACGCAGTATTTT,CASSSTLGLAGGSDTQYF
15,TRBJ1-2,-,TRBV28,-,TGTGCCAGCAGTTTGGTGTCCAGGGGCGCGAGTGGCTACACCTTC,CASSLVSRGASGYTF
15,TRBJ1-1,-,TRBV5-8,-,TGTGCCAGCAGCTTGGTTCAGGGACGTTACACTGAAGCTTTCTTT,CASSLVQGRYTEAFF